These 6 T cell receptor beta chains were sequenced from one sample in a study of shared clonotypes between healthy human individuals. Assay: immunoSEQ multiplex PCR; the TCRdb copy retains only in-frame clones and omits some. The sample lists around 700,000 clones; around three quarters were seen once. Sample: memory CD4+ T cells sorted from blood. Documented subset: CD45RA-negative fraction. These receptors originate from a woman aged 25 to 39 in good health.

CDR3 loop: CASSSQGIGYTF. CDR3 nucleotides: TGTGCCAGCAGCTCGCAGGGAATAGGCTACACCTTC. The rearrangement uses TRBV7-9 and TRBJ1-2; perhaps TRBD1 as D (5 bases). The V gene lost 4 bases and the J gene lost 8 bases, with 11 bases spanning the gap. Per germline, CDR1 SEHNR and CDR2 FQNEAQ (reference sequence). This CDR3 spans 12 amino acids.

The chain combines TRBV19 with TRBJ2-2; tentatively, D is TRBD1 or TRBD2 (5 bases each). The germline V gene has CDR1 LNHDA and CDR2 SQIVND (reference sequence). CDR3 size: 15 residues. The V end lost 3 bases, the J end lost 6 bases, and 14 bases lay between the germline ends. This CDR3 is CASSIPGPGPGELFF. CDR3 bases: TGTGCCAGTAGTATTCCCGGCCCGGGGCCCGGGGAGCTGTTTTTT.

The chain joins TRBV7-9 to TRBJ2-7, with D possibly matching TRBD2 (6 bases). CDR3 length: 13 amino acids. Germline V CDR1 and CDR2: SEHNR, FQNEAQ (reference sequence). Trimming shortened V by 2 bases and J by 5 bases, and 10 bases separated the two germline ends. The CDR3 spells CASSLRDSDEQYF. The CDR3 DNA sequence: TGTGCCAGCAGCTTACGGGACTCGGACGAGCAGTACTTC.

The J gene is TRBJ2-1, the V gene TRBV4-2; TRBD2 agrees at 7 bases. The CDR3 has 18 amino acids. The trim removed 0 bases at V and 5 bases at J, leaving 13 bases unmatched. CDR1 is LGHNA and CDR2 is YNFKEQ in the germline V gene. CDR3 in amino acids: CASSQESHRGRGNNEQFF. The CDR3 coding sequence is TGTGCCAGCAGCCAAGAAAGTCACCGCGGGAGAGGGAACAATGAGCAGTTCTTC.

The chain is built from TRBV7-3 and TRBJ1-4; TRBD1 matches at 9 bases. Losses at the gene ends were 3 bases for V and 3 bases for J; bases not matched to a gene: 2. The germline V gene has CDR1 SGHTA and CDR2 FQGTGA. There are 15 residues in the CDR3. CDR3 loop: CASSFTGGPNEKLFF. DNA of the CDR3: TGTGCCAGCAGCTTTACAGGGGGCCCTAATGAAAAACTGTTTTTT.

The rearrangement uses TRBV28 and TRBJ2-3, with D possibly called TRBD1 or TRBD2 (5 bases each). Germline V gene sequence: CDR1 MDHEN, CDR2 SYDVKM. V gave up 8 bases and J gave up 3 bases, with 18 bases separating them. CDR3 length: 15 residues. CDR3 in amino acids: CASQGPGGGTDTQYF. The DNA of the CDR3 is TGTGCCAGCCAGGGCCCAGGAGGAGGTACAGATACGCAGTATTTT.